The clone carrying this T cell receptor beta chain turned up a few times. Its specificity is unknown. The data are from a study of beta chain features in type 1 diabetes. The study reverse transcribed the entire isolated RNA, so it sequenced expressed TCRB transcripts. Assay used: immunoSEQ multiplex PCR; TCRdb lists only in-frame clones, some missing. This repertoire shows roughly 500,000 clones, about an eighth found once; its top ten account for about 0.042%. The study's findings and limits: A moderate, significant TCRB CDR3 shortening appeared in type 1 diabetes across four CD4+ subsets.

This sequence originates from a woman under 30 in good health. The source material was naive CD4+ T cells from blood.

CDR3 bases: TGTGCCAGCAGCTTCGGGAGAGCTAGCAGTCGAGAGACCCAGTACTTC. Its translation: CASSFGRASSRETQYF. V gene TRBV7-8 combines with J gene TRBJ2-5; weak D call: TRBD2 (6 bases). Germline V lookup: CDR1 SGHVS, CDR2 FQNEAQ. Trimming shortened V by 3 bases and J by 4 bases, and 18 bases separated the two germline ends. This CDR3 is 16 amino acids long.